This section outlines one TCR beta chain sequence together with its context. This entry belongs to a study of CD8 T cells in Susac syndrome. Across the study: Patients with Susac syndrome had blood drawn and were at that point therapy-naive, on corticosteroids, or on intravenous immunoglobulin alone.

The authors reverse transcribed roughly 0.45 to 1 ug RNA with random hexamers. TCRdb re-called the immunoSEQ multiplex PCR reads through MiXCR, storing one row per CDR3 protein. The sample has 100,000 to 150,000 distinct CDR3 sequences, around 94% seen once. CDR1 PRHDT and CDR2 FYEKMQ come from the germline V gene (reference sequence). The CDR3 sequence is 15 residues long. Trimming shortened V by 0 bases and J by 2 bases, and 10 bases separated the two germline ends. Negative isolation was applied to CD8+ and CD4+ T cells, and FACS enrichment was applied to TEMRA cells. V usage is TRBV13 and J usage is TRBJ1-1; D gene uncertain. The sequencing sample was made of CD8+ T cells from PBMCs. This clonotype was obtained from a human donor with Susac syndrome. This CDR3 is CASSLGRSPNTEAFF. The CDR3 DNA sequence: TGTGCCAGCAGCTTAGGCCGGTCCCCCAACACTGAAGCTTTCTTT.